This entry is about one TCR beta chain. Its antigen is undetermined. The source of the sample is a study of T cells in Graves' hyperthyroidism and ophthalmopathy. From germline, CDR1 is DFQATT and CDR2 SNEGSKA (reference sequence). This CDR3 has 15 amino acids. Losses at the gene ends were 6 bases for V and 0 bases for J; bases not matched to a gene: 8. General study findings and limits: Ophthalmopathy was told apart from stable hyperthyroidism by a 13 V-J model.

TCR beta CDR3 regions were amplified from RNA transcripts. During a first-round RT-PCR of the TCR CDR3, the HTBI primer set was used. TCRdb recomputed calls from the multiplex PCR reads with MiXCR, one row per CDR3 protein. This table has 500,000 to 600,000 distinct CDR3 sequences, approximately 44% appearing once. The sample consisted of peripheral blood or thyroid tissue (not recorded which). This TCR was recovered from a woman between 18 and 29 years old with Graves' hyperthyroidism. J is TRBJ2-1 and V is TRBV20-1, with TRBD1 identical over 7 bases. This chain's CDR3 is CSARGQSSSYNEQFF. For the CDR3, the DNA is TGCAGTGCCAGGGGACAGTCGAGCTCCTACAATGAGCAGTTCTTC.